These 12 T cell receptor beta chains originate from one sample sequenced in a study of blood T cell repertoires in COVID-19. Sequencing used immunoSEQ multiplex PCR; TCRdb keeps in-frame clones, though not all of them. The sample lists 200,000 or so clones; 80% to 90% were seen once. Sequences were obtained from peripheral blood. The source is a man between 65 and 79 years old with active or convalescent COVID-19.

The genes are TRBV13 and TRBJ1-4; TRBD1 is a possible D gene (5 bases). There are 14 residues in the CDR3. Germline V gives CDR1 PRHDT, CDR2 FYEKMQ (reference sequence). The V end lost 2 bases, the J end lost 4 bases, and 8 bases lay between the germline ends. CDR3 sequence (DNA): TGTGCCAGCAGCTTACAGGGTGTTAATGAAAAACTGTTTTTT. Translated, it gives CASSLQGVNEKLFF.

V usage is TRBV6-2 or TRBV6-3 and J usage is TRBJ2-7; possible D gene TRBD2, 5 bases. Per the germline V gene, CDR1 is MNHEY and CDR2 is SVGEGT. The CDR3 is 14 amino acids. V dropped 5 bases and J dropped 2 bases, with 13 bases sitting between them. The DNA for the CDR3 is TGTGCCAGCAGTCATAGGGCGGAGGCCTACGAGCAGTACTTC. This translates into CASSHRAEAYEQYF.

With regard to this clone: At one end, the junction sequence differs from germline, possibly due to a read error. V gene TRBV2 combines with J gene TRBJ2-7; 7 positions match TRBD1. CDR1 and CDR2 from the germline V gene are SNHLY and FYNNEI. The CDR3 spans 14 residues. The CDR3: CASKETVQGNEQYF. CDR3 sequence (DNA): TGTGCGAGCAAGGAAACGGTACAGGGGAACGAGCAGTACTTC.

The rearrangement uses TRBV18 and TRBJ1-5; D is perhaps TRBD1 (5 bases). The CDR3 has 14 amino acids. Germline CDR1 and CDR2: KGHSH and LQKENI. V dropped 6 bases and J dropped 5 bases, with 14 bases sitting between them. The CDR3, as DNA: TGTGCCAGCTCTCTCCTGGGGCAGGATCAGCCCCAGCATTTT. Protein sequence: CASSLLGQDQPQHF.

The gene calls are TRBV7-2 and TRBJ1-5; D remains unclear. Germline values: CDR1 SGHTA, CDR2 FQGNSA. Trimming took 3 bases from V and 5 from J, leaving 8 bases between them. CDR3 size: 13 residues. For the CDR3, the DNA is TGTGCCAGCAGCTTGGGAGGCTATCAGCCCCAGCATTTT. Protein sequence: CASSLGGYQPQHF. Together with reference TRBV7-2 and TRBJ1-5, the CDR3 gives the full variable domain: GAGVSQSPSNKVTEKGKDVELRCDPISGHTALYWYRQSLGQGLEFLIYFQGNSAPDKSGLPSDRFSAERTGGSVSTLTIQRTQQEDSAVYLCASSLGGYQPQHFGDGTRLSIL.

This clone was counted a few times. V is TRBV6-6 and J is TRBJ1-5; perhaps TRBD1 as D (6 bases). The CDR3 is 13 residues long. Germline CDR1 and CDR2: MNHNY and SVGAGI (reference sequence). Trimming cost V 6 bases and J 4 bases, with 10 bases left between them. The CDR3 DNA is TGTGCCAGCAGAAACAGGGAGAATCAGCCCCAGCATTTT. Its protein product is CASRNRENQPQHF.

This chain joins TRBV28 and TRBJ1-4; TRBD1 matches at 11 bases. Looked up from germline, CDR1 is MDHEN and CDR2 is SYDVKM. The junction had 10 bases not matched to a gene; V was cut back by 4 bases and J by 6 bases. The CDR3 runs to 17 residues. CDR3: CASSSPGQGDRHEKLFF. Written as DNA, the CDR3 is TGTGCCAGCAGTTCCCCGGGACAGGGGGATAGGCATGAAAAACTGTTTTTT. Supplemented by reference TRBV28 and TRBJ1-4, the full variable domain reads DVKVTQSSRYLVKRTGEKVFLECVQDMDHENMFWYRQDPGLGLRLIYFSYDVKMKEKGDIPEGYSVSREKKERFSLILESASTNQTSMYLCASSSPGQGDRHEKLFFGSGTQLSVL.

The chain couples TRBV30 to TRBJ1-2; 7 nucleotides line up with TRBD1. The germline CDR1 and CDR2 sequences are GTSNPN and SVGIG (reference sequence). This CDR3 is 14 amino acids long. V lost 3 bases, J lost 2 bases, and 6 bases stayed unmatched. The CDR3 protein is CAWSPDRLNYGYTF. As DNA, the CDR3 is TGTGCCTGGAGCCCGGACAGGCTGAACTATGGCTACACCTTC.

J is TRBJ2-3 and V is TRBV4-1, with 7 positions matching TRBD1. After removal of 0 bases from V and 4 bases from J, the junction contained 7 bases not matched to a gene. This CDR3 region has 16 residues. In germline, CDR1 is MGHRA, CDR2 YSYEKL. CDR3 loop: CASSQDTGTASDTQYF. DNA for the CDR3: TGCGCCAGCAGCCAAGATACGGGGACAGCATCAGATACGCAGTATTTT.

The genes are TRBV4-3 and TRBJ2-3; D perhaps matches TRBD2 (6 bases). The germline CDR1 and CDR2 sequences are LGHNA and YSLEER. This CDR3 spans 15 amino acids. The germline V and J ends were trimmed by 0 bases and 2 bases, with 9 bases remaining between them. The CDR3 region is CASSQDGSTTDTQYF. The CDR3 DNA is TGCGCCAGCAGCCAAGACGGGAGTACCACAGATACGCAGTATTTT.

The rearrangement joins TRBV2 to TRBJ2-3, with 9 bases that match TRBD2. The CDR3 is 18 residues long. With 6 bases clipped from V and 2 bases from J, the junction kept 15 bases outside the gene matches. CDR1 is SNHLY, CDR2 FYNNEI, per germline. The CDR3 coding sequence is TGTGCCAGCAGCTGGCCCGGCCCCAGCGGGGGGCACACAGATACGCAGTATTTT. Its protein product is CASSWPGPSGGHTDTQYF. Full variable domain (remainder filled in from reference TRBV2 and TRBJ2-3): EPEVTQTPSHQVTQMGQEVILRCVPISNHLYFYWYRQILGQKVEFLVSFYNNEISEKSEIFDDQFSVERPDGSNFTLKIRSTKLEDSAMYFCASSWPGPSGGHTDTQYFGPGTRLTVL.

The V and J genes are TRBV30 and TRBJ1-6; D unresolved. CDR3 length equals 17 residues. CDR1 GTSNPN and CDR2 SVGIG come from the germline V gene (reference sequence). V lost 1 base to trimming and J lost 0 bases, with 13 bases between them. CDR3 residues: CAWSGAGTSSYNSPLHF. CDR3 sequence (DNA): TGTGCCTGGAGTGGGGCCGGTACGAGCTCCTATAATTCACCCCTCCACTTT.